This record concerns one T cell receptor beta chain sequence. This clone's antigen is unknown. Base qualities are not recorded, but no much larger clone differs from it by a single base. At the junction V is shortened by 6 bases and J by 7 bases; bases outside the gene matches: 13. CDR1 SGHVS and CDR2 FQNEAQ are derived from the germline V gene. The CDR3 spans 15 residues, from the cysteine through the phenylalanine. CDR3 DNA is the only sequence kept; it has 45 bases, read in frame from the first base. This specimen comes from a study of control samples from healthy donors and cancer patients (TCRdb year 2020). The library relied on the immunoSEQ multiplex PCR assay. TCRdb carries this immuneACCESS record with in-frame sequences only. Its versions omit some clonotypes, under half of them owing to an unresolved V gene in the studies checked, with the rest unexplained. The sample table shows around 120,000 clones, and 85% to 95% are seen once. The ten largest make up about 1.5% of the sample.

The sequence links TRBV7-8 to TRBJ1-1; TRBD1 fits 8 bases in the junction. This receptor was obtained from a man aged 50-60 years with head and neck cancer. Material for sequencing was PBMCs. This receptor carries the CDR3 CASRLLRTGTGEAFF. The nucleotide sequence is TGTGCCAGCAGATTATTAAGGACAGGGACCGGTGAAGCTTTCTTT.